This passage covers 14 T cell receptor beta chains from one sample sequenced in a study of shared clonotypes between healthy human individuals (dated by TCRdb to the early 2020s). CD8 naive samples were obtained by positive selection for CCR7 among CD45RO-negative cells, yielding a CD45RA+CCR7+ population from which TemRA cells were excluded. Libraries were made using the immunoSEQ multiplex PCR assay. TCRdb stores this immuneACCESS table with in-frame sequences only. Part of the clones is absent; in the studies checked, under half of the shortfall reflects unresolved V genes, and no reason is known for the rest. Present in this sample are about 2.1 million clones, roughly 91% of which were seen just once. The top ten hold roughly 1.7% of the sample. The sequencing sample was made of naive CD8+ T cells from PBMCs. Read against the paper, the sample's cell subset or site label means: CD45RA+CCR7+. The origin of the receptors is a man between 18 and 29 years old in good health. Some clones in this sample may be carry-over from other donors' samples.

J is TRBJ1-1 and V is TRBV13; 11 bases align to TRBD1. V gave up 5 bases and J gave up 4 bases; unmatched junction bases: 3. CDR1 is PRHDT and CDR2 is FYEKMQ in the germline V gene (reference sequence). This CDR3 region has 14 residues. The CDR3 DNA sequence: TGTGCCAGCAGCACCGGACAGGGGGCCACTGAAGCTTTCTTT. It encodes CASSTGQGATEAFF.

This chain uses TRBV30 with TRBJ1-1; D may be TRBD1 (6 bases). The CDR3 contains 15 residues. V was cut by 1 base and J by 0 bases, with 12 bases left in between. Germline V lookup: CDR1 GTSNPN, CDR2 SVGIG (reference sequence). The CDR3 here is CAWSGIGQLNTEAFF. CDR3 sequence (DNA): TGTGCCTGGAGTGGAATCGGACAGTTGAACACTGAAGCTTTCTTT.

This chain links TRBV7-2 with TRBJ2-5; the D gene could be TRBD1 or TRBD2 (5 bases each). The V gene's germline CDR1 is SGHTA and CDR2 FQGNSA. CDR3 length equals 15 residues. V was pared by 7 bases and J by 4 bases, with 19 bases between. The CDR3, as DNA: TGTGCCAGCACCGCCGGCCTGGGGGTGGGAGAGACCCAGTACTTC. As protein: CASTAGLGVGETQYF.

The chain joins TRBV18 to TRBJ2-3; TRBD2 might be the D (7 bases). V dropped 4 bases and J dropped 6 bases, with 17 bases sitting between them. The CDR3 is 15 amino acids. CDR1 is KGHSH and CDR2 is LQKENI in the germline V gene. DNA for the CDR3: TGTGCCAGCTCACAACCTCCGGGGGGCTTGGATACGCAGTATTTT. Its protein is CASSQPPGGLDTQYF.

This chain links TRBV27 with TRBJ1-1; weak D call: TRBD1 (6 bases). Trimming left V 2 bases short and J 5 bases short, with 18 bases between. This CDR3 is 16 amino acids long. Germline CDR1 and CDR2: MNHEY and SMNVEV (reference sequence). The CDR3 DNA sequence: TGTGCCAGCAGTTTAACCCAGGGCAGGGGATTGACTGAAGCTTTCTTT. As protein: CASSLTQGRGLTEAFF.

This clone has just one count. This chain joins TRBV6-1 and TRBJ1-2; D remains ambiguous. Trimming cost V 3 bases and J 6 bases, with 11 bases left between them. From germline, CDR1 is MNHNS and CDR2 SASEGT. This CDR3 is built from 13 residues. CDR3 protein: CASSEVRWDGYTF. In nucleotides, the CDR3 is TGTGCCAGCAGTGAGGTACGTTGGGATGGCTACACCTTC.

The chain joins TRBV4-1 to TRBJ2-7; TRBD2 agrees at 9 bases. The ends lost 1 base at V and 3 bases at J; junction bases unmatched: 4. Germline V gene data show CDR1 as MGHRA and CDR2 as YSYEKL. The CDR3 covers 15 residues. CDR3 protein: CASSQGASGIYEQYF. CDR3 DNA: TGCGCCAGCAGCCAAGGGGCTAGCGGGATCTACGAGCAGTACTTC.

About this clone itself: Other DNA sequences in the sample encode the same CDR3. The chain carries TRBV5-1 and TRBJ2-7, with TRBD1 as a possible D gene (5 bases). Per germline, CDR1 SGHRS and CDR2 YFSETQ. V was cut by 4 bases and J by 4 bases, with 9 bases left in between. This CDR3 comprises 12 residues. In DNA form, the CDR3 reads TGCGCCAGCAGCGACAGAGGATACGAGCAGTACTTC. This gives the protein CASSDRGYEQYF.

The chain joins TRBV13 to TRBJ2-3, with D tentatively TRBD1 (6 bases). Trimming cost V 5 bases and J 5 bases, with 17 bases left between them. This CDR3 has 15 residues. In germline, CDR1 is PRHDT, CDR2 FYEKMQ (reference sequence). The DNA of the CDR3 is TGTGCCAGCAGCCCTCGGACAGATGCTGGAGATACGCAGTATTTT. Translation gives CASSPRTDAGDTQYF.

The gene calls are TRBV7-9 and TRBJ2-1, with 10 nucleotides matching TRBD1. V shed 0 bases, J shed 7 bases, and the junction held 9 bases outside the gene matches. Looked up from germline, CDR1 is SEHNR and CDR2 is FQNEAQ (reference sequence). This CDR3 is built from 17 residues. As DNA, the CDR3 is TGTGCCAGCAGCTTAGCCCTGAGGACAGGGGGTATGAATGAGCAGTTCTTC. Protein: CASSLALRTGGMNEQFF.

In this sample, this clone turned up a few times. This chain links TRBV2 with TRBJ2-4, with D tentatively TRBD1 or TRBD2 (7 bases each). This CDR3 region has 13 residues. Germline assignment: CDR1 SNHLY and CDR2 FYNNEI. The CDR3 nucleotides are TGTGCGGCGGGGGAGACAGGGAAGAACATTCAGTACTTC. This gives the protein CAAGETGKNIQYF.

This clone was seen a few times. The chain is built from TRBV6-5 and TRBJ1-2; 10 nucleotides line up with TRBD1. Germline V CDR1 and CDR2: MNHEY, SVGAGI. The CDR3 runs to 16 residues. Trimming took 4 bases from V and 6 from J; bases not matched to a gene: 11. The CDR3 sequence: CASSSGTGEVLNGYTF. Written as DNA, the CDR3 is TGTGCCAGCAGTTCCGGGACAGGGGAAGTACTAAATGGCTACACCTTC.

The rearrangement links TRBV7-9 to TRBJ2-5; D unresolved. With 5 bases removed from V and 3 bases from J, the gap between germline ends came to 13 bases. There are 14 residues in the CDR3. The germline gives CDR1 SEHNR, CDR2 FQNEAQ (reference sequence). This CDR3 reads CASSDGSEKETQYF. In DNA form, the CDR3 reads TGTGCCAGCAGCGATGGCAGCGAGAAAGAGACCCAGTACTTC.

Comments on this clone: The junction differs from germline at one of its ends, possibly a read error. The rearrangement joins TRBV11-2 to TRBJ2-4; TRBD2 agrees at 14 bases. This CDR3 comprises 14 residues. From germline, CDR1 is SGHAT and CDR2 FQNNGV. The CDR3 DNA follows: TGTGCCAGCAGCCACCCGGGACTAGCGGGAGTGTCAAACTTC. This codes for CASSHPGLAGVSNF.